The 26 T cell receptor beta chains below all came from one sample that was sequenced in a study of OX40 agonist ivuxolimab in advanced cancers. TCRdb's copy holds only in-frame clones and misses some; the assay was immunoSEQ multiplex PCR. The data contain some 39,000 clones, roughly nine tenths of them singletons. The sequenced sample was CD4+ or CD8+ T cells sorted from blood, obtained in a trial of the OX40 agonist ivuxolimab. The source of these receptors is an adult with an advanced solid tumor such as melanoma, head and neck, liver or kidney cancer.

The chain couples TRBV5-4 to TRBJ2-2, with 10 positions matching TRBD2. Germline CDR1 reads SGHNT; CDR2 reads YYREEE (reference sequence). Trimming cost V 3 bases and J 9 bases; bases outside gene matches: 8. The CDR3 has 15 amino acids. The CDR3 DNA is TGTGCCAGCAGCTACGGTTCTAGCGGGAGTAGGGAGCTGTTTTTT. It codes for CASSYGSSGSRELFF.

This clone was recorded once. This chain links TRBV6-6 with TRBJ1-1; no clear D. There are 12 residues in the CDR3. Germline CDR1 MNHNY, CDR2 SVGAGI (reference sequence). Trimming removed 2 bases at V and 4 bases at J, with 5 bases between. CDR3 loop: CASSYRPTEAFF. Here the CDR3 DNA reads TGTGCCAGCAGTTACCGGCCCACTGAAGCTTTCTTT.

The chain is built from TRBV7-8 and TRBJ2-7; TRBD1 matches 9 bases. The CDR3 length is 16 residues. J gave up 4 bases and V 5 bases, and 12 bases lay outside the gene matches. Germline V gene lookup returns CDR1 SGHVS and CDR2 FQNEAQ. CDR3 DNA: TGTGCCAGCAGCAGCCCCCTTAGGGACAGGGTGTACGAGCAGTACTTC. Protein: CASSSPLRDRVYEQYF.

As concerns this clone: The junction and the germline gene differ at one end; a read error may be behind it. This chain links TRBV7-7 with TRBJ2-1, with TRBD2 identical over 11 bases. CDR1 is SSHAT, CDR2 FNYEAQ, per germline (reference sequence). This CDR3 contains 15 residues. CDR3 DNA: TGTGCTAGCAGCCTTCTAGCGGGAGGCTACAATGAGCAGTTCTTC. Protein sequence: CASSLLAGGYNEQFF. The full variable domain, in which reference TRBV7-7 and TRBJ2-1 provide the parts outside the CDR3, is GAGVSQSPRYKVTKRGQDVTLRCDPISSHATLYWYQQALGQGPEFLTYFNYEAQPDKSGLPSDRFSAERPEGSISTLTIQRTEQRDSAMYRCASSLLAGGYNEQFFGPGTRLTVL.

In its sample, this clone was seen a few times. The DNA of the CDR3 is TGTGCCAGCAGCTTTCAAGGGGGCCTAGAGACCCAGTACTTC. Amino acids: CASSFQGGLETQYF. The chain joins TRBV7-9 to TRBJ2-5, with 7 bases lining up with TRBD1. The trim removed 3 bases at V and 4 bases at J, leaving 5 bases unmatched. This CDR3 spans 14 amino acids. The germline V gene has CDR1 SEHNR and CDR2 FQNEAQ (reference sequence). Together with reference TRBV7-9 and TRBJ2-5, the CDR3 gives the full variable domain: DTGVSQNPRHKITKRGQNVTFRCDPISEHNRLYWYRQTLGQGPEFLTYFQNEAQLEKSRLLSDRFSAERPKGSFSTLEIQRTEQGDSAMYLCASSFQGGLETQYFGPGTRLLVL.

The chain couples TRBV28 to TRBJ2-2; D is ambiguous. The germline V gene encodes CDR1 MDHEN and CDR2 SYDVKM. The CDR3 has 15 residues. Trimming took off 5 bases at V and 1 base at J, with 11 bases between the two ends. CDR3 residues: CASSPFFRNTGELFF. The CDR3 DNA is TGTGCCAGCAGTCCCTTTTTTCGGAACACCGGGGAGCTGTTTTTT.

V is TRBV29-1 and J is TRBJ1-2, with D possibly being TRBD1 (5 bases). The CDR3 contains 13 residues. Per germline, CDR1 SQVTM and CDR2 ANQGSEA. Between the trimmed V and J ends, which lost 3 bases and 1 base, there was a span of 9 bases. The CDR3: CSVDRDVNYGYTF. CDR3 nucleotide sequence: TGCAGCGTTGACAGGGACGTTAACTATGGCTACACCTTC. The whole variable domain, remainder taken from reference TRBV29-1 and TRBJ1-2, is SAVISQKPSRDICQRGTSLTIQCQVDSQVTMMFWYRQQPGQSLTLIATANQGSEATYESGFVIDKFPISRPNLTFSTLTVSNMSPEDSSIYLCSVDRDVNYGYTFGSGTRLTVV.

The rearrangement uses TRBV7-9 and TRBJ1-3; D is undetermined. With 7 bases removed from V and 4 bases from J, the gap between germline ends came to 8 bases. The CDR3 contains 12 residues. The germline CDR1 and CDR2 sequences are SEHNR and FQNEAQ (reference sequence). The DNA for the CDR3 is TGTGCCAGCACACGAAAAGGAAACACCATATATTTT. This gives the protein CASTRKGNTIYF.

J is TRBJ2-2 and V is TRBV25-1; 7 bases map to TRBD2. Germline assignment: CDR1 MGHDK and CDR2 SYGVNS. The length of the CDR3 is 18 residues. The junction had 18 bases not matched to a gene; V was cut back by 4 bases and J by 7 bases. CDR3 residues: CASSGFRGGGPLDGELFF. The CDR3 bases are TGTGCCAGCAGTGGTTTTCGTGGGGGAGGGCCCCTGGACGGGGAGCTGTTTTTT.

This clone appeared a few times. This sequence joins TRBV5-1 and TRBJ2-7, with a weak D call TRBD1 (6 bases). Germline V CDR1 and CDR2: SGHRS, YFSETQ. V was trimmed by 3 bases and J by 2 bases, leaving 12 bases between them. The CDR3 consists of 14 residues. CDR3: CASSWATGTYEQYF. The CDR3 DNA reads TGCGCCAGCAGCTGGGCGACAGGTACCTACGAGCAGTACTTC.

This clone was observed a single time. The chain employs TRBV28 and TRBJ1-6, with a possible D match to TRBD1 (6 bases). Germline loops: CDR1 MDHEN, CDR2 SYDVKM. This CDR3 has 14 amino acids. V lost 5 bases and J 4 bases, leaving 9 bases between the germline ends. The CDR3 is CASSGGGYNSPLHF. The CDR3 DNA follows: TGTGCCAGCAGTGGAGGGGGTTATAATTCACCCCTCCACTTT.

The chain is built from TRBV6-6 and TRBJ2-3; the D gene could be TRBD1 or TRBD2 (5 bases each). This CDR3 spans 15 amino acids. V lost 2 bases and J lost 3, with 12 bases in between. In germline, CDR1 is MNHNY, CDR2 SVGAGI (reference sequence). This chain's CDR3 is CASSYQRGRTDTQYF. The DNA of the CDR3 is TGTGCCAGCAGTTACCAGAGGGGCCGGACAGATACGCAGTATTTT.

CDR3 in amino acids: CASSRTLGSYNSPLHF. CDR3 nucleotide sequence: TGTGCCAGCAGTCGGACTCTAGGCTCCTATAATTCACCCCTCCACTTT. V is TRBV5-6 and J is TRBJ1-6; D ambiguous. The CDR3 spans 16 residues. CDR1 and CDR2 (germline): SGHDT, YYEEEE. With 5 bases removed from V and 0 bases from J, the gap between germline ends came to 12 bases.

The chain has TRBV11-3 and TRBJ2-5; 8 bases align to TRBD2. Germline V gives CDR1 SGHNT, CDR2 YENEEA. Trimming removed 1 base from V and 4 bases from J; junction bases left unmatched: 2. The CDR3 extends over 14 amino acids. The CDR3 bases are TGTGCCAGCAGCTTAGCCGGGGGGGCAGAGACCCAGTACTTC. It is translated as CASSLAGGAETQYF.

The V gene is TRBV28, the J gene TRBJ2-7, with TRBD2 as a possible D gene (7 bases). This CDR3 is 12 amino acids long. Trimming removed 11 bases from V and 4 bases from J, with 15 bases in between. The germline V gene encodes CDR1 MDHEN and CDR2 SYDVKM. CDR3 loop: CAWGRGGYEQYF. The DNA of the CDR3 is TGTGCCTGGGGAAGGGGGGGGTACGAGCAGTACTTC. Full variable domain (missing parts from reference TRBV28 and TRBJ2-7): DVKVTQSSRYLVKRTGEKVFLECVQDMDHENMFWYRQDPGLGLRLIYFSYDVKMKEKGDIPEGYSVSREKKERFSLILESASTNQTSMYLCAWGRGGYEQYFGPGTRLTVT.

Concerning this clone itself: No DNA is shown, since the ends of the CDR3 on it are uncertain; the CDR3 is the one TCRdb lists. This chain's CDR3 is CASSKVGTGTGVETQYF. The rearrangement uses TRBV21-1 and TRBJ2-5; TRBD1 is the table's D call and was not checked against the DNA. TRBV21-1 is a listed pseudogene. The CDR3 spans 17 amino acids, including both terminal residues.

This rearrangement joins TRBV7-3 to TRBJ2-1; D could derive from TRBD1 or TRBD2 (6 bases each). Germline CDR1 reads SGHTA; CDR2 reads FQGTGA. The CDR3 consists of 17 residues. V was shortened by 0 bases and J by 1 base, with 13 bases between the two germline ends. CDR3 loop: CASSLTRGQGSYNEQFF. For the CDR3, the DNA is TGTGCCAGCAGCTTAACCCGGGGGCAGGGGTCCTACAATGAGCAGTTCTTC.

This chain uses TRBV7-6 with TRBJ2-7; possible D gene TRBD1, 5 bases. The CDR3 consists of 13 residues. The germline V gene has CDR1 SGHVS and CDR2 FNYEAQ. V dropped 5 bases and J dropped 7 bases, with 15 bases sitting between them. The CDR3 here is CASSKVAGREQYF. Here the CDR3 DNA reads TGTGCCAGCAGCAAAGTCGCAGGGCGGGAGCAGTACTTC. Based on the CDR3 plus reference TRBV7-6 and TRBJ2-7, the full variable domain is GAGVSQSPRYKVTKRGQDVALRCDPISGHVSLYWYRQALGQGPEFLTYFNYEAQQDKSGLPNDRFSAERPEGSISTLTIQRTEQRDSAMYRCASSKVAGREQYFGPGTRLTVT.

V gene TRBV9 combines with J gene TRBJ2-5; TRBD2 agrees at 7 bases. The V and J ends lost 4 bases and 5 bases, in that order; junction bases with no gene match: 8. CDR1 is SGDLS, CDR2 YYNGEE, per germline. The CDR3 totals 14 residues. CDR3 sequence reads: CASSSIGGWETQYF. In DNA form, the CDR3 reads TGTGCCAGCAGCTCAATCGGGGGGTGGGAGACCCAGTACTTC.

The V call is TRBV7-8, the J call TRBJ2-7, with 11 nucleotides matching TRBD2. CDR3 length equals 17 residues. Germline V gives CDR1 SGHVS, CDR2 FQNEAQ. Trimming removed 1 base from V and 2 bases from J; junction bases left unmatched: 7. The CDR3 sequence is CASSLVTSGSSTYEQYF. DNA for the CDR3: TGTGCCAGCAGCTTAGTAACTAGCGGGAGTAGCACCTACGAGCAGTACTTC.

The chain combines TRBV1 with TRBJ2-1; the listed D gene, TRBD1, was not tested against the DNA. TRBV1 is assigned pseudogene status. The CDR3 covers 14 residues. The CDR3: CTSSHQGGFNEQFF. In DNA form, the CDR3 reads TGCACCAGCAGCCATCAAGGGGGCTTCAATGAGCAGTTCTTC.

The CDR3 nucleotides read TGTGCCAGCAGCTCTCGCGACCAGGGCATCGGAAACACCATATATTTT. This gives the protein CASSSRDQGIGNTIYF. The genes are TRBV7-9 and TRBJ1-3, with D tentatively TRBD1 (5 bases). This CDR3 spans 16 amino acids. Trimming took off 4 bases at V and 4 bases at J, with 17 bases between the two ends. Germline CDR1 SEHNR, CDR2 FQNEAQ (reference sequence). The full variable domain, rest sourced from reference TRBV7-9 and TRBJ1-3, is DTGVSQNPRHKITKRGQNVTFRCDPISEHNRLYWYRQTLGQGPEFLTYFQNEAQLEKSRLLSDRFSAERPKGSFSTLEIQRTEQGDSAMYLCASSSRDQGIGNTIYFGEGSWLTVV.

Of note for this clone: Given a much more abundant clone one base away, this may be a read error. This chain uses TRBV7-9 with TRBJ1-5; D not resolved. The germline gives CDR1 SEHNR, CDR2 FQNEAQ (reference sequence). This CDR3 has 15 residues. CDR3 coding DNA: TGTGCCGGCAGCTTAGGTGGATATAGCAATCAGCCCCAGCATTTT. It specifies CAGSLGGYSNQPQHF.

This clone was observed a single time. V usage is TRBV10-3 and J usage is TRBJ1-2, with 10 bases lining up with TRBD1. Unmatched junction bases numbered 16, after V lost 5 bases and J lost 4 bases. Germline V gives CDR1 ENHRY, CDR2 SYGVKD. The CDR3 has 18 residues. The CDR3 DNA reads TGTGCCATCAGTAGACCGGGACAGGGGACCCACGGGAGCTATGGCTACACCTTC. Residues: CAISRPGQGTHGSYGYTF.

The chain joins TRBV6-5 to TRBJ1-2, with D tentatively TRBD1 (5 bases). This CDR3 comprises 13 residues. Trimming shortened V by 6 bases and J by 4 bases, and 12 bases separated the two germline ends. CDR1 and CDR2 from the germline V gene are MNHEY and SVGAGI. CDR3 region: CASSRGLLYGYTF. The CDR3 DNA is TGTGCCAGCAGCCGGGGCCTACTCTATGGCTACACCTTC.

The chain recombines TRBV6-5 with TRBJ1-6; D may be TRBD1 (6 bases). The germline V gene encodes CDR1 MNHEY and CDR2 SVGAGI. V dropped 6 bases and J dropped 0 bases, with 9 bases sitting between them. CDR3 length equals 15 residues. The CDR3 DNA reads TGTGCCAGCAGAACAGGGAGCTCCTATAATTCACCCCTCCACTTT. It translates to CASRTGSSYNSPLHF.